This TCR beta chain was sequenced during a study of blood T cell repertoires in COVID-19. In the study overall: From the United States, Italy and Spain came samples of acute and convalescent COVID-19.

Followed over time, Seattle patients had been enrolled while infection was active. Produced via immunoSEQ multiplex PCR; TCRdb's table is partial and in-frame only. This sample has approximately 170,000 clones, with around 82% found just once. From germline, CDR1 is WSHSY and CDR2 SAAADI. With 6 bases removed from V and 1 base from J, the gap between germline ends came to 12 bases. This CDR3 region has 14 residues. This chain links TRBV10-2 with TRBJ2-5, with D maybe TRBD2 (6 bases). The material sequenced was peripheral blood. This clonotype was sampled from an older man with COVID-19, enrolled during active disease. The CDR3 DNA sequence: TGCGCCAGCAGCCCTCGGGACTTCCAAGAGACCCAGTACTTC. Its protein is CASSPRDFQETQYF.